This TCR beta chain came from a study of PD-L1 blockade in urothelial cancer. The overall study: From about 2014, patients received atezolizumab, given as 1,200 mg intravenously every 3 weeks. Prior chemotherapy regimens per patient numbered 0 to 3. Findings and caveats of the study: The study found that durable-benefit patients expanded tumor-associated blood clones more at 3 weeks.

Repertoires were generated with immunoSEQ multiplex PCR, while TCRdb's copy carries only in-frame clones and drops some. Of around 100,000 clones listed, about 85% are singletons. Germline V gene sequence: CDR1 MNHNY, CDR2 SVGAGI (reference sequence). After removal of 2 bases from V and 6 bases from J, the junction contained 3 bases not matched to a gene. This CDR3 is built from 14 residues. Note on this clone: Its antigen is unidentified.

This receptor was taken from a man aged 50 to 60 with urothelial cancer. Sequences were derived from PBMCs, sampled around atezolizumab (anti-PD-L1) treatment. The rearrangement links TRBV6-6 to TRBJ2-2; 7 nucleotides match TRBD2. The CDR3 DNA reads as TGTGCCAGCAGTTACACGGGGGGTTCCGGGGAGCTGTTTTTT. Translation: CASSYTGGSGELFF.